The subject of this entry is one TCR beta chain. Germline CDR1 reads MGHRA; CDR2 reads YSYEKL. This CDR3 is built from 18 residues. A second about 7 to 11 cycle PCR used barcoded and J-beta primers. In TCRdb, the 5' RACE reads were re-called with MiXCR into one record per CDR3 protein. Of over 450,000 distinct CDR3 sequences in the sample, nearly 25% were seen once. This entry belongs to a study of blood T cells in healthy people across ages. These same records also appear under a second study, on T cells of mothers and their children.

The sequencing sample was made of blood. This chain joins TRBV4-1 and TRBJ2-5; 7 bases align to TRBD1. The end of the DNA fits TRBJ2-1 better, so the J call may be wrong. This receptor was taken from a boy between 5 and 17 years old in good health. The CDR3 nucleotides read TGCGCCAGCAGCCACCTTAGACTGACAGGGATCTCCGGGAATGAGCAGTTCTTC. Translation gives CASSHLRLTGISGNEQFF.